The 23 T cell receptor beta chains below were found in one sample sequenced in a study of blood T cell repertoires in COVID-19. This table comes from immunoSEQ multiplex PCR, and its TCRdb copy is limited to in-frame clones, with some not included. Here the sample spans 250,000 to 350,000 clones, around 89% being singletons. Sequencing input: peripheral blood. These TCRs come from a man between 25 and 39 years old with acute or convalescent COVID-19.

The chain uses TRBV19 and TRBJ2-1; 9 nucleotides match TRBD2. There are 20 residues in the CDR3. The ends lost 1 base at V and 9 bases at J; junction bases unmatched: 22. Per germline, CDR1 LNHDA and CDR2 SQIVND (reference sequence). The DNA of the CDR3 is TGTGCCAGTAGTATAGGGCGCGCTAGCGGGATGAGGCCTAACACCGTTGAGCAGTTCTTC. It yields the protein CASSIGRASGMRPNTVEQFF.

The chain employs TRBV19 and TRBJ2-1, with D perhaps matching TRBD2 (6 bases). The ends were cut back, 7 bases at V and 6 bases at J, with 16 bases in the middle. This CDR3 has 14 amino acids. Per the germline V gene, CDR1 is LNHDA and CDR2 is SQIVND (reference sequence). The CDR3 spells CASNRGRFFNEQFF. The CDR3 DNA sequence: TGTGCCAGTAACCGGGGGAGGTTCTTCAATGAGCAGTTCTTC.

The chain recombines TRBV2 with TRBJ1-5, with a weak D call TRBD1 (6 bases). CDR1 and CDR2 (germline): SNHLY, FYNNEI. The V end lost 3 bases, the J end lost 7 bases, and 10 bases lay between the germline ends. The CDR3 length is 13 residues. The CDR3 region is CASSDWDIQPQHF. The CDR3 DNA sequence: TGTGCCAGCAGTGATTGGGACATCCAGCCCCAGCATTTT.

The rearrangement links TRBV19 to TRBJ2-1, with 13 nucleotides matching TRBD2. This CDR3 contains 20 residues. Per the germline V gene, CDR1 is LNHDA and CDR2 is SQIVND (reference sequence). V was clipped by 3 bases and J by 8 bases; unmatched bases: 19. CDR3 sequence (DNA): TGTGCCAGTAGTATCCCCAGGACCGGGACTAGCGGGATCTCTACACATGAGCAGTTCTTC. It translates to CASSIPRTGTSGISTHEQFF.

The chain couples TRBV6-5 to TRBJ1-1; a possible D gene is TRBD1 (5 bases). Trimming pared 6 bases from V and 1 base from J, leaving 12 bases between. CDR1 and CDR2 (germline): MNHEY, SVGAGI. The CDR3 totals 14 residues. The CDR3 sequence is CASRSGFENTEAFF. CDR3 bases: TGTGCCAGCAGATCAGGGTTTGAGAACACTGAAGCTTTCTTT.

CDR3 amino acids: CASSLRQTLYNEQFF. The CDR3 coding sequence is TGCGCCAGCAGCTTACGACAGACCCTATACAATGAGCAGTTCTTC. This rearrangement joins TRBV5-1 to TRBJ2-1; D is possibly TRBD1 (5 bases). The CDR3 contains 15 residues. V lost 2 bases, J lost 4 bases, and 13 bases lay in between. The germline V gene encodes CDR1 SGHRS and CDR2 YFSETQ.

In this sample, this clone turned up a few times. The J gene is TRBJ1-1, the V gene TRBV5-1; the match to TRBD1 covers 10 bases. V was pared by 4 bases and J by 4 bases, with 4 bases of the junction left unmatched. Germline V lookup: CDR1 SGHRS, CDR2 YFSETQ. The CDR3 covers 14 residues. The CDR3 spells CASSPWTGGTEAFF. CDR3 nucleotides: TGCGCCAGCAGCCCCTGGACAGGGGGCACTGAAGCTTTCTTT.

The CDR3 here is CASSKGQLENTEAFF. The CDR3 DNA sequence: TGTGCCAGCTCGAAGGGGCAGTTAGAGAACACTGAAGCTTTCTTT. The chain links TRBV18 to TRBJ1-1; D is possibly TRBD1 (5 bases). Germline V gives CDR1 KGHSH, CDR2 LQKENI. CDR3 length equals 15 residues. The ends were cut back, 6 bases at V and 1 base at J, with 15 bases in the middle.

This chain links TRBV5-4 with TRBJ2-2; the match to TRBD1 covers 7 bases. V lost 4 bases to trimming and J lost 4 bases; unmatched junction nucleotides: 10. The length of the CDR3 is 16 residues. The germline gives CDR1 SGHNT, CDR2 YYREEE (reference sequence). This CDR3 reads CASSAYTGVGTGELFF. The CDR3 coding sequence is TGTGCCAGCAGCGCTTATACAGGGGTGGGCACCGGGGAGCTGTTTTTT.

This clone occurred once. V is TRBV7-6 and J is TRBJ1-5, with D hard to call. The CDR3 has 16 amino acids. V lost 1 base and J lost 2, with 12 bases in between. Germline V gene lookup returns CDR1 SGHVS and CDR2 FNYEAQ. Here the CDR3 reads CASSLEPQSGNQPQHF. CDR3 in DNA: TGTGCCAGCAGCTTAGAACCGCAGAGCGGCAATCAGCCCCAGCATTTT.

A note on this clone: The sample holds other DNA sequences that translate to the same CDR3. The J gene is TRBJ1-1, the V gene TRBV19; 7 bases line up with TRBD1. Germline assignment: CDR1 LNHDA and CDR2 SQIVND (reference sequence). This CDR3 region has 15 residues. The trim removed 1 base at V and 4 bases at J, leaving 6 bases unmatched. DNA of the CDR3: TGTGCCAGTAGTATAGGGAACAGGGGCGGCACTGAAGCTTTCTTT. Protein product: CASSIGNRGGTEAFF. The complete variable domain, with remaining parts taken from reference TRBV19 and TRBJ1-1, reads DGGITQSPKYLFRKEGQNVTLSCEQNLNHDAMYWYRQDPGQGLRLIYYSQIVNDFQKGDIAEGYSVSREKKESFPLTVTSAQKNPTAFYLCASSIGNRGGTEAFFGQGTRLTVV.

V gene TRBV29-1 combines with J gene TRBJ1-2; 7 bases fit TRBD1. The CDR3 runs 14 residues. Germline V CDR1 and CDR2: SQVTM, ANQGSEA. After removal of 4 bases from V and 2 bases from J, the junction contained 7 bases not matched to a gene. The CDR3 nucleotides are TGCAGCGTTGCGGGGGACAGCCCGAACTATGGCTACACCTTC. Its translation is CSVAGDSPNYGYTF.

The chain combines TRBV3-1 (or the pseudogene TRBV3-2) with TRBJ1-2; 7 bases agree with TRBD1. Trimming took 0 bases from V and 4 from J; bases not matched to a gene: 5. The CDR3 length is 15 residues. Germline V lookup: CDR1 LGHDT, CDR2 YNNKEL (reference sequence). The CDR3, as DNA: TGTGCCAGCAGCCAAGATGCACAGGGGATCTATGGCTACACCTTC. Its protein is CASSQDAQGIYGYTF.

This clone appeared once. The V call is TRBV20-1, the J call TRBJ1-2, with TRBD1 as a possible D gene (6 bases). The V and J ends lost 2 bases and 10 bases respectively, with 11 bases between them. Germline lookup yields CDR1 DFQATT and CDR2 SNEGSKA (reference sequence). The CDR3 spans 11 residues. The CDR3 DNA sequence: TGCAGTGCTAGACGACAGGAGTTCTACACCTTC. Translating it yields CSARRQEFYTF.

This clone was seen a single time. This rearrangement joins TRBV7-2 to TRBJ2-3, with 8 bases fitting TRBD2. Germline CDR1 SGHTA, CDR2 FQGNSA. The CDR3 is 16 amino acids. Trimming cost V 5 bases and J 2 bases; bases outside gene matches: 9. CDR3 in amino acids: CASSPLAGSLTDTQYF. The CDR3 bases are TGTGCCAGCAGCCCTTTAGCGGGGAGCCTCACAGATACGCAGTATTTT.

This sequence joins TRBV30 and TRBJ1-6, with 9 bases that match TRBD1. CDR1 is GTSNPN, CDR2 SVGIG, per germline (reference sequence). The V segment lost 3 bases and the J segment 11 bases; nucleotides outside the gene matches: 14. This CDR3 region has 16 residues. As DNA, the CDR3 is TGTGCCTGGAGCGAGGGACAGGGTCTAGTGTGGACACCCCTCCACTTT. Translating gives CAWSEGQGLVWTPLHF.

This clone was picked up one time. This sequence joins TRBV21-1 and TRBJ1-1. TRBV21-1 is termed a pseudogene. The CDR3 loop spans 14 amino acids. The CDR3 DNA sequence: TGTGCCAGCCCACGTGGTAATACGGGGCGGGGAGCTTTCTTT. This sequence encodes CASPRGNTGRGAFF.

J is TRBJ1-1 and V is TRBV18; 8 nucleotides match TRBD1. Germline CDR1 is KGHSH and CDR2 is LQKENI. V shed 3 bases, J shed 1 base, and the junction held 1 base outside the gene matches. The CDR3 loop spans 14 amino acids. CDR3 DNA: TGTGCCAGCTCACCCGGGACAGGGAACACTGAAGCTTTCTTT. This codes for CASSPGTGNTEAFF.

V is TRBV12-3 or TRBV12-4 and J is TRBJ1-1; TRBD1 is a possible D gene (5 bases). Deletions cut 6 bases from V and 11 bases from J, with 19 bases between. The CDR3 is 13 residues long. The CDR3 DNA sequence: TGTGCCAGCAGGGTTGGACACGGCGAAAAGGCTTTCTTT. Its protein is CASRVGHGEKAFF.

The V and J genes are TRBV5-4 and TRBJ1-1; a weak D match, TRBD1 (5 bases). Germline CDR1 SGHNT, CDR2 YYREEE (reference sequence). The V end lost 0 bases, the J end lost 7 bases, and 16 bases lay between the germline ends. The CDR3 length is 15 residues. DNA for the CDR3: TGTGCCAGCAGCTTGGCCAGGGCCACAGTGAGTGAAGCTTTCTTT. Amino acid sequence: CASSLARATVSEAFF.

The gene calls are TRBV19 and TRBJ2-3; the match to TRBD2 covers 7 bases. The CDR3 extends over 13 amino acids. Germline CDR1 reads LNHDA; CDR2 reads SQIVND (reference sequence). The trim removed 2 bases at V and 10 bases at J, leaving 6 bases unmatched. CDR3 nucleotides: TGTGCCAGTAGTATATCCCCCCGGGAGGCGCAGTATTTT. Protein: CASSISPREAQYF.

The rearrangement uses TRBV13 and TRBJ2-7, with D perhaps matching TRBD2 (5 bases). The CDR3 length is 17 residues. In germline, CDR1 is PRHDT, CDR2 FYEKMQ (reference sequence). The ends were cut back, 0 bases at V and 2 bases at J, with 17 bases in the middle. CDR3 DNA: TGTGCCAGCAGCTTAGGTACCGGGGTCGAAGGACCCTACGAGCAGTACTTC. This gives the protein CASSLGTGVEGPYEQYF.

The V call is TRBV6-5, the J call TRBJ2-7; 8 positions match TRBD1. The CDR3 is 15 amino acids. Per germline, CDR1 MNHEY and CDR2 SVGAGI. The ends lost 7 bases at V and 0 bases at J; junction bases unmatched: 8. Written as DNA, the CDR3 is TGTGCCAGCATTCGAACCGGGACAGGCTCCTACGAGCAGTACTTC. Residues: CASIRTGTGSYEQYF.